This T cell receptor beta chain was profiled in a study of blood T cell repertoires in COVID-19 (dated by TCRdb to the early 2020s). Regarding the study in general: Samples from collaborators originated in the United States, Italy and Spain and spanned both the acute and convalescent phases of COVID-19. The repertoires were released in a freely available public database intended as a resource for research on the immune response to SARS-CoV-2. Subjects who had been exposed to COVID-19, were actively infected with it, or had recovered from it provided the deeply sampled blood TCRbeta repertoires that made up the dataset. The sample metadata nearly always contained a de-identified subject ID, COVID-19 status, age in years and sex. The material from the prospective study consisted of cDNA or gDNA derived from T cells, B-cell-depleted T cells, or PBMCs. Samples came from the ongoing ImmuneRACE study (first 160 participants) plus 1,254 subjects from 6 global collaborators. Where HLA class I and class II types were available, the types were taken from metadata supplied by the sample provider, not from assay-based typing.

Here is what the overall study found, with its caveats: The quantity of clinical and demographic metadata differed by source and by participant and was supplied without curation.

The immunoSEQ Assay, a bias-controlled multiplex PCR, was used to amplify TCRbeta CDR3 regions from genomic DNA. Concerning the study's data processing: The number of nucleated cells in each sample was estimated from the amplification of reference gene primers within the assay. To quantify the absolute abundance of each unique TCRbeta CDR3 rearrangement, sequence reads were collapsed and filtered. Productive Simpson clonality was computed per sample as the square root of Simpson's diversity index over productive rearrangements. Imported from immuneACCESS, the table was reduced by TCRdb to in-frame sequences with V and J called. These copies leave out some clones; in studies compared against another copy, an unresolved V gene accounts for under half, and the cause of the remainder is not known. V, J and clone size are taken as reported in that table, and D and trimming were inferred from the DNA itself. The sample includes fewer than 450,000 clones, with 88% observed a single time. 6% to 8.5% of the sample lies in the top ten.

V loses 4 bases at its end and J loses 7 bases; junction bases beyond the gene matches: 10. Counted from cysteine to phenylalanine, this CDR3 has 15 amino acids. Just the 45-base CDR3 DNA is kept, in frame starting at base 1. From the germline V gene, CDR1 is SNHLY and CDR2 is FYNNEI. One collaborating source in Seattle enrolled patients during active infection and followed them longitudinally through the course of disease. Collaborating institutions collected whole blood in K2EDTA tubes following their own protocols. For TCRbeta analysis, collaborators shipped samples as frozen whole blood, isolated PBMCs, or DNA extracted from either of those sample types. This clone has only one observation. The specificity of this receptor is unknown. It has no much larger one-base neighbor in the sample; base qualities were not kept.

What was sequenced was peripheral blood. This clonotype was obtained from a woman between 65 and 79 years old with COVID-19, enrolled during active disease. The sequence links TRBV2 to TRBJ1-2; a stretch of 9 junction bases matches TRBD1. Read as DNA, the sequence is TGTGCCAGCAGTGGGACAGGGGTGCGTGGTAGTGGCTACACCTTC. The encoded protein is CASSGTGVRGSGYTF.